These 18 T cell receptor beta chains originate from one sample sequenced in a study of blood T cell repertoires in COVID-19. The table came from immunoSEQ multiplex PCR; TCRdb's copy has only in-frame clones and leaves some out. The table includes over 95,000 clones, over 80% detected once. Sequencing was performed on peripheral blood. The receptor source for this set is a man in his 70s with active or convalescent COVID-19.

This clone was counted only a few times. This chain joins TRBV7-2 and TRBJ1-5; TRBD1 aligns across 7 bases. Germline assignment: CDR1 SGHTA and CDR2 FQGNSA. The J segment lost 0 bases and the V segment lost 0 bases, leaving 2 bases of the junction unmatched. CDR3 length: 16 amino acids. CDR3 sequence reads: CASSLATGYSNQPQHF. CDR3 nucleotide sequence: TGTGCCAGCAGCTTAGCGACAGGGTATAGCAATCAGCCCCAGCATTTT.

V gene TRBV28 combines with J gene TRBJ1-2, with TRBD1 as a possible D gene (6 bases). Trimming removed 4 bases from V and 8 bases from J, with 8 bases in between. Germline V gene lookup returns CDR1 MDHEN and CDR2 SYDVKM. The CDR3 spans 11 residues. Here the CDR3 reads CASSYREGYTF. The CDR3 nucleotides are TGTGCCAGCAGTTACAGGGAGGGCTACACCTTC.

This sequence joins TRBV7-9 and TRBJ1-1, with D tentatively TRBD1 (6 bases). With 5 bases removed from V and 1 base from J, the gap between germline ends came to 11 bases. The CDR3 totals 14 residues. CDR1 and CDR2 from the germline V gene are SEHNR and FQNEAQ (reference sequence). The CDR3 protein is CASSPDRSNTEAFF. The DNA of the CDR3 is TGTGCCAGCAGCCCGGACAGATCGAACACTGAAGCTTTCTTT. Filled out from reference TRBV7-9 and TRBJ1-1, the complete variable domain reads DTGVSQNPRHKITKRGQNVTFRCDPISEHNRLYWYRQTLGQGPEFLTYFQNEAQLEKSRLLSDRFSAERPKGSFSTLEIQRTEQGDSAMYLCASSPDRSNTEAFFGQGTRLTVV.

This clone was seen only a few times. The chain employs TRBV21-1 and TRBJ1-4; the table names TRBD1, a call not compared with the DNA. TRBV21-1 is a known pseudogene. This CDR3 contains 15 residues. The CDR3 DNA sequence: TGTGCCAGCAGCAAAGAGGGACAGGGTAATGAAAAACTGTTTTTT. Protein sequence: CASSKEGQGNEKLFF.

This clone was recorded once. The V call is TRBV7-2, the J call TRBJ2-7; D might be TRBD1 (6 bases). The CDR3 runs 14 residues. Trimming took 5 bases from V and 0 from J, leaving 11 bases between them. The germline V gene has CDR1 SGHTA and CDR2 FQGNSA. CDR3 in DNA: TGTGCCAGCAGCCAAGACAGGAGCTCCTACGAGCAGTACTTC. This translates into CASSQDRSSYEQYF.

This clone was counted at least ten times. This chain links TRBV6-2 or TRBV6-3 with TRBJ1-5; 9 bases are a match to TRBD1. The V gene's germline CDR1 is MNHEY and CDR2 SVGEGT. Trimming at V came to 0 bases and at J to 0 bases, leaving 6 bases not matched to a gene. CDR3 length equals 18 residues. Here the CDR3 reads CASSYSGQGLFSNQPQHF. The CDR3, as DNA: TGTGCCAGCAGTTACTCGGGACAGGGACTCTTTAGCAATCAGCCCCAGCATTTT.

This clone was detected only a few times. The chain recombines TRBV24-1 with TRBJ1-2; D is uncertain. Germline lookup yields CDR1 KGHDR and CDR2 SFDVKD. Trimming left V 4 bases short and J 6 bases short, with 20 bases between. The CDR3 sequence is 16 residues long. The CDR3 coding sequence is TGTGCCACCAGTGACCGATCGTCGGGAGGTGGAAATGGCTACACCTTC. It encodes CATSDRSSGGGNGYTF.

The chain has TRBV11-2 and TRBJ2-1; 10 bases map to TRBD2. CDR3 length: 14 amino acids. Germline V gene sequence: CDR1 SGHAT, CDR2 FQNNGV. V gave up 6 bases and J gave up 8 bases; unmatched junction bases: 7. The CDR3 DNA is TGTGCCAGCAGTCCAAGCACTAGCGGGGATGAGCAGTTCTTC. Protein product: CASSPSTSGDEQFF.

This sequence joins TRBV6-5 and TRBJ2-1; D possibly corresponds to TRBD1 (7 bases). The CDR3 runs 15 residues. V gave up 5 bases and J gave up 5 bases, with 16 bases separating them. CDR1 and CDR2 (germline): MNHEY, SVGAGI. Written as DNA, the CDR3 is TGTGCCAGCAGTCGCAGGGGGAGGTCCCACAATGAGCAGTTCTTC. It codes for CASSRRGRSHNEQFF.

The chain combines TRBV2 with TRBJ1-2; D is perhaps TRBD1 (5 bases). The germline V gene encodes CDR1 SNHLY and CDR2 FYNNEI. Trimming took 7 bases from V and 4 from J, leaving 13 bases between them. The CDR3 runs 13 residues. This CDR3 reads CASNAQGSYGYTF. The CDR3 DNA sequence: TGTGCCAGCAACGCCCAGGGAAGCTATGGCTACACCTTC.

The genes are TRBV7-2 and TRBJ2-1; D is unclear. The CDR3 length is 13 residues. Germline values: CDR1 SGHTA, CDR2 FQGNSA. Deletions cut 5 bases from V and 3 bases from J, with 8 bases between. CDR3 DNA: TGTGCCAGCAGCCTTAGCCTCTACAATGAGCAGTTCTTC. Its translation: CASSLSLYNEQFF.

The genes are TRBV2 and TRBJ1-4; 9 bases are a match to TRBD1. The germline V gene has CDR1 SNHLY and CDR2 FYNNEI. CDR3 length: 15 amino acids. Germline trimming cut 6 bases from V and 10 bases from J; bases unmatched to any gene: 12. CDR3 DNA: TGTGCCAGCAGGGGAGGGGCGACAGGGGGTGGAAAACTGTTTTTT. Its protein is CASRGGATGGGKLFF.

This chain joins TRBV4-1 and TRBJ1-1; 7 nucleotides line up with TRBD1. The germline V gene has CDR1 MGHRA and CDR2 YSYEKL. CDR3 size: 15 residues. J was trimmed by 2 bases and V by 0 bases; bases with no gene match: 3. The CDR3: CASSQDQGGNTEAFF. CDR3 nucleotides: TGCGCCAGCAGCCAAGATCAGGGGGGTAACACTGAAGCTTTCTTT.

In this sample, this clone is medium-sized. The V call is TRBV10-3, the J call TRBJ1-2; D is possibly TRBD1 (6 bases). Germline CDR1 ENHRY, CDR2 SYGVKD. V gave up 6 bases and J gave up 2 bases, with 10 bases separating them. The CDR3 spans 13 residues. CDR3 coding DNA: TGTGCCATCAGGGGGGCTGGGAACTATGGCTACACCTTC. It codes for CAIRGAGNYGYTF.

V usage is TRBV7-9 and J usage is TRBJ2-5; 8 bases line up with TRBD2. Trimming removed 6 bases from V and 5 bases from J; junction bases left unmatched: 14. The CDR3 spans 16 residues. Germline CDR1 and CDR2: SEHNR and FQNEAQ (reference sequence). In nucleotides, the CDR3 is TGTGCCAGCAGTTCTAGATCGGCGGGGGGCAAGGAGACCCAGTACTTC. Protein sequence: CASSSRSAGGKETQYF.

The chain uses TRBV28 and TRBJ1-1; a possible D gene is TRBD1 (5 bases). The germline V gene encodes CDR1 MDHEN and CDR2 SYDVKM. V gave up 5 bases and J gave up 0 bases, with 16 bases separating them. The CDR3 spans 16 residues. CDR3 in DNA: TGTGCCAGCAGTGTACGACCCCTGACAGTGAACACTGAAGCTTTCTTT. Residues: CASSVRPLTVNTEAFF.

Only one count was recorded for this clone. The chain is built from TRBV18 and TRBJ2-5; TRBD1 aligns across 10 bases. Germline V gives CDR1 KGHSH, CDR2 LQKENI. This CDR3 contains 15 residues. J was trimmed by 5 bases and V by 2 bases; bases with no gene match: 5. Written as DNA, the CDR3 is TGTGCCAGCTCACCAACGACAGGGGGCTGGGAGACCCAGTACTTC. It is translated as CASSPTTGGWETQYF.

This clone was detected once. The chain employs TRBV2 and TRBJ1-5; 7 bases are shared with TRBD1. The CDR3 spans 15 residues. Germline CDR1 and CDR2: SNHLY and FYNNEI. The junction had 4 bases not matched to a gene; V was cut back by 5 bases and J by 0 bases. CDR3 in amino acids: CASSSGTASNQPQHF. In DNA, the CDR3 is TGTGCCAGCAGTTCCGGGACAGCTAGCAATCAGCCCCAGCATTTT.